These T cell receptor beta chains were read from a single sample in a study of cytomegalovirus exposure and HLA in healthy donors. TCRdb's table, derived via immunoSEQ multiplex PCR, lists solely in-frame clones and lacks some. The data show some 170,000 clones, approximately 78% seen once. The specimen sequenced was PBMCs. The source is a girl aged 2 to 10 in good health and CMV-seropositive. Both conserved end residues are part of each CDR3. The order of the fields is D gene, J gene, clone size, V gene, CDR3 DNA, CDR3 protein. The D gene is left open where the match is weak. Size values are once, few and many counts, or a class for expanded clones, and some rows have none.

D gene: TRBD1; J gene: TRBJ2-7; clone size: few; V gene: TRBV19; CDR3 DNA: TGTGCCAGTAGTACCATTACAGGGGGAAGCTCCTACGAGCAGTACTTC; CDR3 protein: CASSTITGGSSYEQYF
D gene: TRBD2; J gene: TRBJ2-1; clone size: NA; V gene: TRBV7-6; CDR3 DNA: TGTGCCAGCAGCTTACTCCTGCTAGCGGGAGGTGGGGATGAGCAGTTCTTC; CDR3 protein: CASSLLLLAGGGDEQFF
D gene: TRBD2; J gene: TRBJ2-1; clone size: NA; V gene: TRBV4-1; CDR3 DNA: TGCGCCAGCAGCGGACTAGCGGGAGGGATTGAGCAGTTCTTC; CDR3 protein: CASSGLAGGIEQFF
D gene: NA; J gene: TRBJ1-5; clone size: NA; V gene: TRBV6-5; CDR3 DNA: TGTGCCAGCAGTTCTCGGGGGGCATCGGAGCCCCAGCATTTT; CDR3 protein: CASSSRGASEPQHF
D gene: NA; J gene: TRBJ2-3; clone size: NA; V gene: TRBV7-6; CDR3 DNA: TGTGCCAGCAGCTTACTTCCGGGATTCACAGATACGCAGTATTTT; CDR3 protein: CASSLLPGFTDTQYF
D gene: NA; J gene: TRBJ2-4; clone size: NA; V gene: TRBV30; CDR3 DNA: TGTGCCTGGAGTGTTGGCCAGTCCCTAGCCAAAAACATTCAGTACTTC; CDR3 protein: CAWSVGQSLAKNIQYF
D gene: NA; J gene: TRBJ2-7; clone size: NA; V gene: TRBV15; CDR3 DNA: TGTGCCACCAGCGGTAGGGGGAGTTCCTACGAGCAGTACTTC; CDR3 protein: CATSGRGSSYEQYF
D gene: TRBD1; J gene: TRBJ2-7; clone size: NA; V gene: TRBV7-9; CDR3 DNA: TGTGCCAGCAGCTTCGCGACAGGGAAGTTAGGCGAGCAGTACTTC; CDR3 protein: CASSFATGKLGEQYF
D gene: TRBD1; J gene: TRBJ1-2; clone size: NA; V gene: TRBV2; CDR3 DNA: TGTGCCACGACGGGACAGTTTAATGGCTACACCTTC; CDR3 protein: CATTGQFNGYTF
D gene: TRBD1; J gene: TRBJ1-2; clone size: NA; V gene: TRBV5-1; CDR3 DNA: TGCGCCAGCAGCTTGATCGTAGGACAGGATCATGGCTACACCTTC; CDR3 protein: CASSLIVGQDHGYTF
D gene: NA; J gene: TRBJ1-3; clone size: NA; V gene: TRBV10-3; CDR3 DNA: TGTGCCATCAGTGCAAGTTCCACATCTGGAAACACCATATATTTT; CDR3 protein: CAISASSTSGNTIYF
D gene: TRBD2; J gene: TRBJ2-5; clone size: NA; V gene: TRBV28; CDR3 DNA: TGTGCCAGCAGTTTACCCCTAGCGGGAGTTGAGGAGACCCAGTACTTC; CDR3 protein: CASSLPLAGVEETQYF
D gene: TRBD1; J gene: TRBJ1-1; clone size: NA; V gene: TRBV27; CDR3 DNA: TGTGCCAGCAGTTTATCCCACAGGGGGCGGTTTTTCTTT; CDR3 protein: CASSLSHRGRFFF
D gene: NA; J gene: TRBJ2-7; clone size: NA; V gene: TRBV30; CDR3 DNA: TGTGCCTGGAGAGGGGGTTCCTACGAGCAGTACTTC; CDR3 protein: CAWRGGSYEQYF
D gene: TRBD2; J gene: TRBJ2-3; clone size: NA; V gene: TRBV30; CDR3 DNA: TGTGCCTGGGCTACTAGCGGTTTCTCTGATACGCAGTATTTT; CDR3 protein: CAWATSGFSDTQYF
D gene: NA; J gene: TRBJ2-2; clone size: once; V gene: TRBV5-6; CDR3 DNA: TGTGCCAGCATCTTAAGACCTCTACGGGGGAACACCGGGGAGCTGTTTTTT; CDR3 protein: CASILRPLRGNTGELFF
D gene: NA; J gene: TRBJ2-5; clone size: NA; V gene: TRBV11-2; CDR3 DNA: TGTGCCAGCAGCTTAGAACAGGGCGAGACCCAGTACTTC; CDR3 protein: CASSLEQGETQYF
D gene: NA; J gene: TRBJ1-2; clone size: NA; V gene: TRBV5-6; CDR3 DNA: TGTGCCAGCAGCTTGAGAGGGACTAACTATGGCTACACCTTC; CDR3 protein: CASSLRGTNYGYTF
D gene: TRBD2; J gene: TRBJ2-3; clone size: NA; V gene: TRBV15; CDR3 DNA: TGTGCCACCAGCAGAACCTTAGCGGGAGAGGGGACAGATACGCAGTATTTT; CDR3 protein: CATSRTLAGEGTDTQYF
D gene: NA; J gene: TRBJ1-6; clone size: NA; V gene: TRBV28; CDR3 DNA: TGTGCCAGCAGTAAGGGTCCGGGGGTGGATTCACCCCTCCACTTT; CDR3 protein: CASSKGPGVDSPLHF
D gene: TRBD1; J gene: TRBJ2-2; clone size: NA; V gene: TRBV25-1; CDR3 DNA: TGTGCCAGACCAACAGGGGACACCGGGGAGCTGTTTTTT; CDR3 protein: CARPTGDTGELFF
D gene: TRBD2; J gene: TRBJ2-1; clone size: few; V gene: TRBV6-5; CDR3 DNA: TGTGCCAGCAGTCCCGGGACTAGCGGGAACAATGAGCAGTTCTTC; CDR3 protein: CASSPGTSGNNEQFF
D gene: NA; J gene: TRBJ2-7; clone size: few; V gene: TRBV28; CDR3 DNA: TGTGCCAGCTTGGCCAGGGGATCCTACGAGCAGTACTTC; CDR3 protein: CASLARGSYEQYF
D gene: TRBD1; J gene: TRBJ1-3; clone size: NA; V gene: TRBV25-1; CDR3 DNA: TGTGCCAGCAGTGGGACAGGGGGAAACACCATATATTTT; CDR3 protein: CASSGTGGNTIYF
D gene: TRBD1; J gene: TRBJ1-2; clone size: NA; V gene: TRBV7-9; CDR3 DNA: TGTGCCAGCAGTCACCGGGACAGGGGACTTGGCTACACCTTC; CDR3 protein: CASSHRDRGLGYTF
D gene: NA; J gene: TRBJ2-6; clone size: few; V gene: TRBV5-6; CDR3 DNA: TGTGCCAGCAGCTTGGTCCGGGGTGCTGGGGCCAACGTCCTGACTTTC; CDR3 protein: CASSLVRGAGANVLTF
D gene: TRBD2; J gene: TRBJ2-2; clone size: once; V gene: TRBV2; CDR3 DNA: TGTGCCAGCAGTGGGTCGGGGAGGGAGACCGGGGAGCTGTTTTTT; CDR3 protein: CASSGSGRETGELFF
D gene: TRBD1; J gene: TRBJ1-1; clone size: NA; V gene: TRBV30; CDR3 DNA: TGTGCCTGGAGTCCCCAGGGGGCAGGGAAGAACACTGAAGCTTTCTTT; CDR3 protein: CAWSPQGAGKNTEAFF
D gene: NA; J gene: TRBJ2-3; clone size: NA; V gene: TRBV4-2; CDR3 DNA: TGTGCCAGCAGCCAAGGGGGGGGCGTGAAAGATACGCAGTATTTT; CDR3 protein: CASSQGGGVKDTQYF
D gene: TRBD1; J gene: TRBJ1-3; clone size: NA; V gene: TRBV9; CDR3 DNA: TGTGCCAGCAGCGTAGGACAGGGTTCAGAGGGATTTTGGGGGAACACCATATATTTT; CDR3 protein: CASSVGQGSEGFWGNTIYF
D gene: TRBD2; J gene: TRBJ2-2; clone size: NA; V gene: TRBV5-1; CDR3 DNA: TGCGCCAGCAGCTTATCTAGCGGGGGCACCGGGGAGCTGTTTTTT; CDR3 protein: CASSLSSGGTGELFF
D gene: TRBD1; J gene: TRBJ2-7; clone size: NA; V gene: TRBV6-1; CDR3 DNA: TGTGCCAGCAGACCGGGACAGGGGGGCTACGAGCAGTACTTC; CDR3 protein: CASRPGQGGYEQYF
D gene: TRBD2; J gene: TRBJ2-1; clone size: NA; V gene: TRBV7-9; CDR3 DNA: TGTGCCAGCAGCTTCTGGACTAGCGGCAATGAGCAGTTCTTC; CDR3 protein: CASSFWTSGNEQFF
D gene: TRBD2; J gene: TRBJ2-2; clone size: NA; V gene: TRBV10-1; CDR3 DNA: TGCGCCAGCAGTGTAGCGGGAGTGGGGACCGGGGAGCTGTTTTTT; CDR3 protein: CASSVAGVGTGELFF
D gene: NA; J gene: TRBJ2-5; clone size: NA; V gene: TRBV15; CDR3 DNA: TGTGCCACCAGCAGAGTCCGCACAGTGGAGACCCAGTACTTC; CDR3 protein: CATSRVRTVETQYF
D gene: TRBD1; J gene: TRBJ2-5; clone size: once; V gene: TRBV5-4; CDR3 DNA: TGTGCCAGCAGCCGGGACAGGGGGGAGGTGACCCAGTACTTC; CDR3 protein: CASSRDRGEVTQYF
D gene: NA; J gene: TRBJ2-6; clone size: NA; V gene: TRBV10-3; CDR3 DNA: TGTGCCATCAGTGAGAGGGGCTCTGGGGCCAACGTCCTGACTTTC; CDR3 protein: CAISERGSGANVLTF
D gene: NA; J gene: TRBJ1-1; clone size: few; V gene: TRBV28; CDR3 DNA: TGTGCCAGCAGAAAGACACAGGGTAAGGTTGAAGCTTTCTTT; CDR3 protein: CASRKTQGKVEAFF
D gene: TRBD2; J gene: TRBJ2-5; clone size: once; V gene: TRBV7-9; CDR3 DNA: TGTGCCAGCAGCATCATAAACACCGGGACTACCTTACGACAAGAGACCCAGTACTTC; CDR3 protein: CASSIINTGTTLRQETQYF
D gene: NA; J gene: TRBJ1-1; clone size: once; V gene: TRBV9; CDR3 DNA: TGTGCCAGCAGCGTAGATACAGGGACGAACACTGAAGCTTTCTTT; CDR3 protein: CASSVDTGTNTEAFF
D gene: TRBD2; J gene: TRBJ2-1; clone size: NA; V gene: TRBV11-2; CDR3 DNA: TGTGCCAGCAGCCCGCCTAGCGGGAGTACGGGAAATGAGCAGTTCTTC; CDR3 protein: CASSPPSGSTGNEQFF
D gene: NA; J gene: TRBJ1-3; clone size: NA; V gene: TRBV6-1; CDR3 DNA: TGTGCCAGCAGTGAGGCAGGGACAGGAAACACCATATATTTT; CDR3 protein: CASSEAGTGNTIYF
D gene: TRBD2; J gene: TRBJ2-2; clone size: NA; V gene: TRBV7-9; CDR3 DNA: TGTGCCAGCAGCTGGGCCGGGGACTACGAAAACACCGGGGAGCTGTTTTTT; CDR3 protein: CASSWAGDYENTGELFF
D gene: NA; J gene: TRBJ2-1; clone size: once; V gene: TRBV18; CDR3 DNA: TGTGCCAGCTCACCCGTCGTGGTAGCGGACTCTAAAAGGCAGTTCTTC; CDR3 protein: CASSPVVVADSKRQFF
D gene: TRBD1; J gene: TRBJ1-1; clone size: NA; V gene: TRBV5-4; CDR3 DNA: TGTGCCAGCAGCCGACAGGGGGCGCGGACTGAAGCTTTCTTT; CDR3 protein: CASSRQGARTEAFF
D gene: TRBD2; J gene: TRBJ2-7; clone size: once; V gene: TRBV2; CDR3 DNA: TGTGCCAGCACGCTCCGCGGGAGGCGGTCGCCCGAGCAGTACTTC; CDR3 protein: CASTLRGRRSPEQYF
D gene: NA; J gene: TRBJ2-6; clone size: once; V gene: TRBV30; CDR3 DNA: TGTGCCTGGATATCCTCTGGGGCCAACGTCCTGACTTTC; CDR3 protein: CAWISSGANVLTF
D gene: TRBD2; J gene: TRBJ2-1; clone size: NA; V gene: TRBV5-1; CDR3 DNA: TGCGCCAGCCAAAGGATACTAGCGGTTAATGAGCAGTTCTTC; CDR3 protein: CASQRILAVNEQFF
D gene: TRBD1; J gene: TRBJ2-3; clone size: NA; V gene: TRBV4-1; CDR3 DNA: TGCGCCAGCAGCCAAGCCCGGGACAGGGGGTACACAGATACGCAGTATTTT; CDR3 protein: CASSQARDRGYTDTQYF
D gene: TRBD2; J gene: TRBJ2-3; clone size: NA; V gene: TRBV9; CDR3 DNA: TGTGCCAGCAGCCCATTAGCGGGAGCCGATACGCAGTATTTT; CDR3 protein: CASSPLAGADTQYF
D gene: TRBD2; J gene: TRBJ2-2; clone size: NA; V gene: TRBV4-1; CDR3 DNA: TGCGCCAGCAGCTCAGGACTAGCGGGATGGTACACCGGGGAGCTGTTTTTT; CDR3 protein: CASSSGLAGWYTGELFF
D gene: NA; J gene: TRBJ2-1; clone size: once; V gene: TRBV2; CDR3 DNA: TGTGCCAGCAGTGTAAACGATCGGAGCTCCTACAATGAGCAGTTCTTC; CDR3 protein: CASSVNDRSSYNEQFF